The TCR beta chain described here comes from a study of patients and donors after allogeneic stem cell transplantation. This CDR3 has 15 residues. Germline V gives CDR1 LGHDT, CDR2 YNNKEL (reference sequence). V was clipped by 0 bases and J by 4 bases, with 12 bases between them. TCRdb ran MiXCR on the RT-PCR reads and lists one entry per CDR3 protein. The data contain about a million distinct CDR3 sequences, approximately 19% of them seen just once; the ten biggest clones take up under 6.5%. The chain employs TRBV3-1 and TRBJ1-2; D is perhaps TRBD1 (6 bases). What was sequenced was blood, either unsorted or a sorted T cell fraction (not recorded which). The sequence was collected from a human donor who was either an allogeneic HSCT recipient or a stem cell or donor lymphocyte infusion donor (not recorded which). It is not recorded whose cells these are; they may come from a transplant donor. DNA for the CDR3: TGTGCCAGCAGCCAAGATGGCGCAGGGGCCTATGGCTACACCTTC. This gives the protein CASSQDGAGAYGYTF.